This T cell receptor beta chain was recorded in a study of T cells in localized non-small cell lung cancer. Study conclusions and caveats: It was uninvolved adjacent lung that showed the highest T cell clonality, exceeding tumor. It remains possible that heterogeneity exists, since only one tumor region was sequenced. Adjacent lung had a median approximately 57 of the 100 largest tumor clones. Longer overall survival was associated with a higher density of T cells in the blood.

This CDR3 is 15 amino acids long. The germline CDR1 and CDR2 sequences are LNHDA and SQIVND (reference sequence). The V gene end was trimmed by 3 bases and the J gene end by 6 bases; junction bases not matched to a gene: 8. Clones were read by immunoSEQ multiplex PCR, and TCRdb kept only the in-frame ones, dropping some. The sample lists 2,500 or so clones; roughly 36% were seen once. Regarding this clone: Its antigen is still unknown.

The chain links TRBV19 to TRBJ2-1; 7 bases fit TRBD2. Specimen: lymph node tissue, collected before any cancer treatment. The sequence derives from a male donor at least 60 years old with stage II squamous cell lung carcinoma. The CDR3 nucleotides read TGTGCCAGTAGTATTCTGGGACTACGATCCAATGAGCAGTTCTTC. Its protein is CASSILGLRSNEQFF.